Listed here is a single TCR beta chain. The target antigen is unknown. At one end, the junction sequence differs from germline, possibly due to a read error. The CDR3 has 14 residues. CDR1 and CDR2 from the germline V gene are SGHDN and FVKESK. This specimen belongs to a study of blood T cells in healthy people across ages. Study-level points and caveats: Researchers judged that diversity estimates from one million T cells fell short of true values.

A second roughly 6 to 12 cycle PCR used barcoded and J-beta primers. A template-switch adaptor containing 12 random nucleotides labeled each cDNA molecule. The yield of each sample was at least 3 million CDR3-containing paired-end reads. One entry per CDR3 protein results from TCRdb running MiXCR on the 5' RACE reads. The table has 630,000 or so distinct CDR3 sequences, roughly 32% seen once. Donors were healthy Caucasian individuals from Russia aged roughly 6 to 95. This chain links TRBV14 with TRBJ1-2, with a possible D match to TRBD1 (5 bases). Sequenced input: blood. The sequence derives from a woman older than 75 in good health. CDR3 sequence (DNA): TGTACCAGCAGCCAAGCCCGGGGGTTGGGTGGCTACACCTTC. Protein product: CTSSQARGLGGYTF.